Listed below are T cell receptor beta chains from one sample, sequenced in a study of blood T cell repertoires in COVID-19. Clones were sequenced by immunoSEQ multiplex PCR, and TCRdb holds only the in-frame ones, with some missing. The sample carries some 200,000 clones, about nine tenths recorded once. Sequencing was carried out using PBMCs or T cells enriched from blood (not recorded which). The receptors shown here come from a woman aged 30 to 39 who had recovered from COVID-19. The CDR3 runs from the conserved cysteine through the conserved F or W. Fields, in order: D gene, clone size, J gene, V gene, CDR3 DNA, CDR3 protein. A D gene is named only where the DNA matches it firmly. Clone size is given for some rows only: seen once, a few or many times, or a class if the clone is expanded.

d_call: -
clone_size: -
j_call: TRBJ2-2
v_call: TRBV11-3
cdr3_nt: TGTGCCAGCAGCCCAGCGAGCGGAAACACCGGGGAGCTGTTTTTT
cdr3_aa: CASSPASGNTGELFF

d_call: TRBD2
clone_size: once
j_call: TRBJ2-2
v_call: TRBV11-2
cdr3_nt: TGTGCCAGCACCCAGATGAGTAGCGGGAGTTCCGGGGAGCTGTTTTTT
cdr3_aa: CASTQMSSGSSGELFF

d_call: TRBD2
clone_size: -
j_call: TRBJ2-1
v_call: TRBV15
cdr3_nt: TGTGCCTCGGAGGAGCGGGAGGCCTCGGAGCAGTTCTTC
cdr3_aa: CASEEREASEQFF

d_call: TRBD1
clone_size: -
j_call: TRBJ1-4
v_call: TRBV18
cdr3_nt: TGTGCCAGCTCACCCCAAACAGGGGATAATGAAAAACTGTTTTTT
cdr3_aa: CASSPQTGDNEKLFF

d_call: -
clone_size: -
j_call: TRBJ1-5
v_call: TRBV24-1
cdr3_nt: TGTGCCACCGGGGCAGGGGCTCAGCCCCAGCATTTT
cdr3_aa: CATGAGAQPQHF

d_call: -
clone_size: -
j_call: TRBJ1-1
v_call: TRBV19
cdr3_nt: TGTGCCAGTAGTATTATGGGCTCTTTGAACACTGAAGCTTTCTTT
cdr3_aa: CASSIMGSLNTEAFF

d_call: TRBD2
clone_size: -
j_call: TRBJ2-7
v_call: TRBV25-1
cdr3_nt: TGTGCCAGCAGTGAACCTAGCGGGAGGGCGGGGGAGCAGTACTTC
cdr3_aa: CASSEPSGRAGEQYF

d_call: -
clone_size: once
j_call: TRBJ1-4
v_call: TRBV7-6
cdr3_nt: TGTGCCAGCAGCTTAGTATCGTCGGTGATCGGTGAAAAACTGTTTTTT
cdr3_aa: CASSLVSSVIGEKLFF

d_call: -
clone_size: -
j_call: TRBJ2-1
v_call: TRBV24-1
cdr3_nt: TGTGCCACCAGTGATTCTCTATATTACAATGAGCAGTTCTTC
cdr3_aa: CATSDSLYYNEQFF

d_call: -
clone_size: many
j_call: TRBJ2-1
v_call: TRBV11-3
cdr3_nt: TGTGCCAGCAGGCAGGACTCCAGCTCCTACAATGAGCAGTTCTTC
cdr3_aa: CASRQDSSSYNEQFF

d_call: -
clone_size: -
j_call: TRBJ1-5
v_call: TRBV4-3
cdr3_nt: TGCGCCAGCAGCCAAGATTCAGGGAATCAGCCCCAGCATTTT
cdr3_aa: CASSQDSGNQPQHF

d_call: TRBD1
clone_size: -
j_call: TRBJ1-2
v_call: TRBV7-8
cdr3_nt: TGTGCCAGCAGCTTAGGTCGTCGCAGGGGGAACTATGGCTACACCTTC
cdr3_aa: CASSLGRRRGNYGYTF

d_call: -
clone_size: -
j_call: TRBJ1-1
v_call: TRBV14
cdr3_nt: TGTGCCAGCAGCCAAGCCCAGGCGAACACTGAAGCTTTCTTT
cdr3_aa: CASSQAQANTEAFF

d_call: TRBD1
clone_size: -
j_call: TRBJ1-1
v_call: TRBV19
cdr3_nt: TGTGCCAGTAGCGTTGCGGACAGGGACACGAACACTGAAGCTTTCTTT
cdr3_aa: CASSVADRDTNTEAFF

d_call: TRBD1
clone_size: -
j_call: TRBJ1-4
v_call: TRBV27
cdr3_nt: TGTGCCAGCAGTTCTGGACAGGGAGGAGAAAAACTGTTTTTT
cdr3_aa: CASSSGQGGEKLFF

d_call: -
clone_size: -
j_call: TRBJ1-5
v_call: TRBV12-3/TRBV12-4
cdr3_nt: TGTGCCAGCAGTTTTGGAGGACAGCCCCAGCATTTT
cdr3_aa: CASSFGGQPQHF

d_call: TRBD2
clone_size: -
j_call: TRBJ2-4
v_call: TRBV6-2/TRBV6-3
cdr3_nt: TGTGCCAGCAGTTCAACCGGGACTAGCGGCTTAAAAAACATTCAGTACTTC
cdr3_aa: CASSSTGTSGLKNIQYF

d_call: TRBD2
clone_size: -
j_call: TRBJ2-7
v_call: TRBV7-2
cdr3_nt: TGTGCCAGCAGCTCCTCTCGCGGGGGGCCTTCCTACGAGCAGTACTTC
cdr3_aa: CASSSSRGGPSYEQYF